The next 26 T cell receptor beta chains were all read from a single sample in a study of OX40 agonist ivuxolimab in advanced cancers. Profiled with immunoSEQ multiplex PCR; TCRdb holds only in-frame clones, not every one. The table records 71,000 or so clones, over 90% of them present only once. Sequenced here: CD4+ or CD8+ T cells sorted from blood, sampled in a trial of the OX40 agonist ivuxolimab. These receptors were collected from an adult with an advanced solid tumor such as melanoma, head and neck, liver or kidney cancer.

This clone was recorded only once. The chain uses TRBV30 and TRBJ2-7, with D possibly TRBD2 on 5 matching bases. The CDR3 totals 16 residues. Germline V gene sequence: CDR1 GTSNPN, CDR2 SVGIG (reference sequence). The V and J ends lost 6 bases and 2 bases respectively, with 23 bases between them. CDR3 sequence: CACIQDSITLTYEQYF. CDR3 in DNA: TGTGCCTGCATTCAGGACTCCATTACCCTCACCTACGAGCAGTACTTC.

Points on this clone: Other DNA sequences from this sample encode an identical CDR3 as well. The chain couples TRBV19 to TRBJ1-1; D may be TRBD1 (5 bases). This CDR3 has 13 residues. Germline V gives CDR1 LNHDA, CDR2 SQIVND (reference sequence). V gave up 10 bases and J gave up 1 base, with 13 bases separating them. DNA of the CDR3: TGTGCCACCCAGGGTCACCGGAACACTGAAGCTTTCTTT. Protein: CATQGHRNTEAFF.

The chain joins TRBV29-1 to TRBJ1-2; D remains ambiguous. V was clipped by 3 bases and J by 2 bases, with 7 bases between them. Germline V gives CDR1 SQVTM, CDR2 ANQGSEA. The CDR3 runs 12 residues. CDR3 DNA: TGCAGCGTTGATGACGGAAACTATGGCTACACCTTC. It specifies CSVDDGNYGYTF.

V usage is TRBV7-8 and J usage is TRBJ2-5; possible D gene TRBD2, 7 bases. The V end was cut by 6 bases, the J end by 4 bases, with 18 bases between. CDR1 is SGHVS, CDR2 FQNEAQ, per germline. CDR3 size: 15 residues. As DNA, the CDR3 is TGTGCCAGCAGTTCGGGGGGCCGTCGTCCAGAGACCCAGTACTTC. Amino acids: CASSSGGRRPETQYF.

V and J are TRBV6-5 and TRBJ2-7; TRBD1 matches 11 bases. Losses at the gene ends were 5 bases for V and 5 bases for J; bases not matched to a gene: 8. This CDR3 has 15 amino acids. The germline CDR1 and CDR2 sequences are MNHEY and SVGAGI. The CDR3 protein is CASSLSGTGGDEQYF. The CDR3 DNA reads TGTGCCAGCAGTCTCTCCGGGACAGGGGGAGACGAGCAGTACTTC.

The chain employs TRBV7-3 and TRBJ2-3; D is uncertain. The CDR3 loop spans 13 amino acids. CDR1 and CDR2 (germline): SGHTA, FQGTGA. Trimming took 4 bases from V and 5 from J, leaving 10 bases between them. The CDR3 sequence: CASSSNGGDTQYF. CDR3 DNA sequence: TGTGCCAGCAGCTCTAACGGTGGAGATACGCAGTATTTT. Complete variable domain (other parts from reference TRBV7-3 and TRBJ2-3): GAGVSQTPSNKVTEKGKYVELRCDPISGHTALYWYRQSLGQGPEFLIYFQGTGAADDSGLPNDRFFAVRPEGSVSTLKIQRTERGDSAVYLCASSSNGGDTQYFGPGTRLTVL.

This chain uses TRBV29-1 with TRBJ2-1; possibly TRBD1 for D (5 bases). Germline values: CDR1 SQVTM, CDR2 ANQGSEA. This CDR3 contains 10 residues. V shed 7 bases and J shed 9 bases, with 10 bases lying between them. CDR3 sequence reads: CSATRGEQFF. CDR3 sequence (DNA): TGCAGCGCCACAAGGGGTGAGCAGTTCTTC.

The gene calls are TRBV29-1 and TRBJ2-5; 7 positions match TRBD1. J gave up 1 base and V 6 bases, and 11 bases lay outside the gene matches. Germline V lookup: CDR1 SQVTM, CDR2 ANQGSEA. The CDR3 length is 15 residues. This CDR3 is CSVTLSGQFQETQYF. The CDR3 DNA reads TGCAGCGTGACCCTCTCGGGACAGTTCCAAGAGACCCAGTACTTC.

The rearrangement uses TRBV4-1 and TRBJ2-5; D unclear. The CDR3 is 17 amino acids. V was pared by 1 base and J by 2 bases, with 17 bases between. The germline V gene has CDR1 MGHRA and CDR2 YSYEKL. The CDR3 spells CASSQGPPGTWQETQYF. The DNA for the CDR3 is TGCGCCAGCAGCCAAGGTCCCCCAGGCACCTGGCAAGAGACCCAGTACTTC.

DNA for the CDR3: TGTGCCAGTAGTCCGGGAGAGGGCATTCAGTACTTC. Residues: CASSPGEGIQYF. The genes are TRBV19 and TRBJ2-4; possibly TRBD2 for D (6 bases). Germline V lookup: CDR1 LNHDA, CDR2 SQIVND (reference sequence). The V end lost 5 bases, the J end lost 9 bases, and 11 bases lay between the germline ends. The CDR3 runs to 12 residues.

The chain combines TRBV28 with TRBJ1-5, with TRBD1 identical over 10 bases. The trim removed 2 bases at V and 3 bases at J, leaving 7 bases unmatched. The CDR3 is 17 amino acids. In germline, CDR1 is MDHEN, CDR2 SYDVKM. This chain's CDR3 is CASSLTPGQGSNQPQHF. The CDR3, as DNA: TGTGCCAGCAGTTTAACCCCGGGACAGGGGTCCAATCAGCCCCAGCATTTT.

The chain combines TRBV7-9 with TRBJ2-5; unclear D gene. The end of the DNA is better explained by TRBJ2-7, so the J call may be wrong. Germline-derived CDR1 and CDR2 are SEHNR and FQNEAQ (reference sequence). The CDR3 consists of 14 residues. CDR3 protein: CASSLAHRMYEQYF. As DNA, the CDR3 is TGTGCCAGCAGCTTAGCTCATCGTATGTACGAGCAGTACTTC.

The rearrangement uses TRBV25-1 and TRBJ1-1; a possible D gene is TRBD1 (5 bases). V lost 9 bases and J lost 6, with 14 bases in between. Germline V gives CDR1 MGHDK, CDR2 SYGVNS. The CDR3 spans 12 residues. CDR3 in amino acids: CASPPGGSEAFF. CDR3 DNA: TGTGCCAGTCCACCGGGGGGATCTGAAGCTTTCTTT.

V and J are TRBV7-3 and TRBJ1-1; D is uncertain. Trimming shortened V by 4 bases and J by 8 bases, and 11 bases separated the two germline ends. Germline V gene lookup returns CDR1 SGHTA and CDR2 FQGTGA. This CDR3 comprises 12 residues. The DNA of the CDR3 is TGTGCCAGCAGCTATGGAGATGGGGAAGCTTTCTTT. It specifies CASSYGDGEAFF.

This chain connects TRBV19 to TRBJ2-1; 10 bases line up with TRBD2. Germline assignment: CDR1 LNHDA and CDR2 SQIVND (reference sequence). The CDR3 runs to 18 residues. V shed 3 bases and J 2 bases; nucleotides not matched to a gene: 10. The CDR3 DNA reads TGTGCCAGTAGTATCGGGCTAGCGGGAGAGAGTACCTACAATGAGCAGTTCTTC. Protein sequence: CASSIGLAGESTYNEQFF.

The chain combines TRBV27 with TRBJ2-7, with D unclear. Trimming removed 3 bases at V and 1 base at J, with 7 bases between. This CDR3 is 13 amino acids long. Germline V gene sequence: CDR1 MNHEY, CDR2 SMNVEV (reference sequence). The CDR3 coding sequence is TGTGCCAGCAGTTTTGGTCAGTCCTACGAGCAGTACTTC. Translated: CASSFGQSYEQYF.

The V and J genes are TRBV9 and TRBJ1-1; possible D gene TRBD1, 5 bases. In germline, CDR1 is SGDLS, CDR2 YYNGEE. The ends were cut back, 2 bases at V and 2 bases at J, with 19 bases in the middle. This CDR3 contains 17 residues. The CDR3 region has the DNA TGTGCCAGCAGCGTTCTTGGAGTTAGGGGTCCTAACACTGAAGCTTTCTTT. Protein: CASSVLGVRGPNTEAFF.

The chain links TRBV15 to TRBJ2-7; D unclear. Trimming took off 1 base at V and 1 base at J, with 5 bases between the two ends. There are 13 residues in the CDR3. In germline, CDR1 is LNHNV, CDR2 YYDKDF (reference sequence). The CDR3 DNA reads TGTGCCACCAGCAGAGCCCCGTCCTACGAGCAGTACTTC. Protein sequence: CATSRAPSYEQYF.

The J gene is TRBJ2-7, the V gene TRBV28; 9 bases match TRBD2. CDR3 length: 18 residues. V lost 5 bases to trimming and J lost 2 bases; unmatched junction nucleotides: 16. Germline CDR1 MDHEN, CDR2 SYDVKM. The CDR3 here is CASSRRDISGRYPYEQYF. DNA of the CDR3: TGTGCCAGCAGTCGCCGGGACATCAGCGGGAGGTACCCCTACGAGCAGTACTTC.

The gene calls are TRBV28 and TRBJ1-1; D not resolved. The CDR3 has 13 residues. Germline V lookup: CDR1 MDHEN, CDR2 SYDVKM. Trimming shortened V by 5 bases and J by 11 bases, and 18 bases separated the two germline ends. DNA of the CDR3: TGTGCCAGCAGTACCAAGACCGGGTCCGGTGCTTTCTTT. Residues: CASSTKTGSGAFF.

V is TRBV29-1 and J is TRBJ2-5; 8 bases match TRBD2. After removal of 4 bases from V and 4 bases from J, the junction contained 8 bases not matched to a gene. Germline V gene lookup returns CDR1 SQVTM and CDR2 ANQGSEA. The length of the CDR3 is 14 residues. In DNA form, the CDR3 reads TGCAGCGTTGTGGGTCGGGAGGGGCGAGAGACCCAGTACTTC. Protein: CSVVGREGRETQYF.

Written as DNA, the CDR3 is TGTGCCAGCTTGGACCTTCGAGCCGGGGAGCTGTTTTTT. Translating it yields CASLDLRAGELFF. The J gene is TRBJ2-2, the V gene TRBV6-6; D unclear. Germline V CDR1 and CDR2: MNHNY, SVGAGI (reference sequence). The CDR3 contains 13 residues. Trimming cost V 8 bases and J 6 bases, with 13 bases left between them.

The genes are TRBV9 and TRBJ2-6; no clear D. Trimming pared 3 bases from V and 1 base from J, leaving 5 bases between. Germline-derived CDR1 and CDR2 are SGDLS and YYNGEE. CDR3 length: 14 residues. CDR3 residues: CASSASSGANVLTF. DNA of the CDR3: TGTGCCAGCAGCGCCTCGTCTGGGGCCAACGTCCTGACTTTC.

This chain joins TRBV11-2 and TRBJ2-7; D is unclear. Deletions cut 1 base from V and 6 bases from J, with 7 bases between. CDR1 and CDR2 (germline): SGHAT, FQNNGV. CDR3 length: 12 residues. The CDR3 reads CASSLGVIEQYF. CDR3 coding DNA: TGTGCCAGCAGCTTAGGGGTAATCGAGCAGTACTTC. The entire variable domain, with the rest obtained from reference TRBV11-2 and TRBJ2-7, is as follows: EAGVAQSPRYKIIEKRQSVAFWCNPISGHATLYWYQQILGQGPKLLIQFQNNGVVDDSQLPKDRFSAERLKGVDSTLKIQPAKLEDSAVYLCASSLGVIEQYFGPGTRLTVT.

V and J are TRBV10-2 and TRBJ2-7; TRBD1 or TRBD2 may be the D gene (5 bases each). CDR1 and CDR2 (germline): WSHSY, SAAADI. The V end was cut by 2 bases, the J end by 4 bases, with 12 bases between. CDR3 size: 14 residues. CDR3 bases: TGCGCCAGCAGTGAGATGGGGGTCGGGTACGAGCAGTACTTC. Protein product: CASSEMGVGYEQYF.

The chain links TRBV5-1 to TRBJ2-1; a weak D match, TRBD1 (6 bases). The germline V gene encodes CDR1 SGHRS and CDR2 YFSETQ. The CDR3 runs 14 residues. With 3 bases removed from V and 3 bases from J, the gap between germline ends came to 10 bases. The CDR3 DNA follows: TGCGCCAGCAGCTATCGACAGGTCTACAATGAGCAGTTCTTC. Residues: CASSYRQVYNEQFF.